The 19 T cell receptor beta chains below all came from one sample that was sequenced in a study of T cells in Graves' hyperthyroidism and ophthalmopathy. The source material, RNA transcripts, was used to amplify TCR beta CDR3 regions. TCR CDR3 underwent first-round RT-PCR with the HTBI primer set. One entry per CDR3 protein results from TCRdb running MiXCR on the multiplex PCR reads. The sample contains about 690,000 distinct CDR3 sequences, about 18% of which appear only once. The sequencing sample was made of blood. Receptor source: a man in his forties or fifties with Graves' hyperthyroidism.

This clonotype was counted ten times or more. V gene TRBV27 combines with J gene TRBJ2-1; tentative D call: TRBD2 (6 bases). Trimming cost V 3 bases and J 4 bases, with 13 bases left between them. This CDR3 has 15 residues. Per germline, CDR1 MNHEY and CDR2 SMNVEV (reference sequence). The CDR3 nucleotides read TGTGCCAGCAGTTTTCTACGGGAGACTTACAATGAGCAGTTCTTC. As protein: CASSFLRETYNEQFF.

This clonotype is a singleton in its sample. The rearrangement joins TRBV5-1 to TRBJ1-5; maybe TRBD1 (5 bases). The CDR3 spans 15 residues. The V gene's germline CDR1 is SGHRS and CDR2 YFSETQ. Trimming left V 3 bases short and J 9 bases short, with 19 bases between. CDR3 residues: CASSSGQGSGPPQHF. CDR3 coding DNA: TGCGCCAGCAGCTCCGGCCAGGGTAGTGGTCCGCCCCAGCATTTT.

This clonotype was counted at least ten times. The CDR3 loop is CASKPRVTHGKSQETQYF. CDR3 in DNA: TGTGCCAGCAAACCACGGGTGACACACGGGAAATCCCAAGAGACCCAGTACTTC. The chain joins TRBV27 to TRBJ2-5; D might be TRBD2 (5 bases). The CDR3 covers 18 residues. The germline V and J ends were trimmed by 7 bases and 1 base, with 25 bases remaining between them. Germline CDR1 MNHEY, CDR2 SMNVEV (reference sequence).

Only a few counts were recorded for this clonotype. The gene calls are TRBV28 and TRBJ2-7; possible D gene TRBD1, 6 bases. With 2 bases removed from V and 0 bases from J, the gap between germline ends came to 11 bases. Germline values: CDR1 MDHEN, CDR2 SYDVKM. This CDR3 contains 15 residues. This CDR3 reads CASSLIGTLSYEQYF. CDR3 in DNA: TGTGCCAGCAGTTTAATTGGGACACTCTCCTACGAGCAGTACTTC. Looking up the rest from reference TRBV28 and TRBJ2-7 gives the full variable domain: DVKVTQSSRYLVKRTGEKVFLECVQDMDHENMFWYRQDPGLGLRLIYFSYDVKMKEKGDIPEGYSVSREKKERFSLILESASTNQTSMYLCASSLIGTLSYEQYFGPGTRLTVT.

This clonotype appeared many times. The chain joins TRBV24-1 to TRBJ2-2, with unresolved D. The CDR3 is 13 residues long. V gave up 7 bases and J gave up 2 bases, with 7 bases separating them. In germline, CDR1 is KGHDR, CDR2 SFDVKD. The CDR3 DNA reads as TGTGCCACCAGCCCCGAAAACACCGGGGAGCTGTTTTTT. It translates to CATSPENTGELFF.

This clonotype was seen repeatedly, ten times or more. This chain connects TRBV3-1 to TRBJ1-1; TRBD1 is a possible D gene (5 bases). Germline CDR1 reads LGHDT; CDR2 reads YNNKEL (reference sequence). Trimming cost V 0 bases and J 1 base, with 21 bases left between them. The CDR3 is 19 amino acids. As DNA, the CDR3 is TGTGCCAGCAGCCAAGACCCCCCCTGGGACGGCGGGGAGAACACTGAAGCTTTCTTT. It codes for CASSQDPPWDGGENTEAFF.

The chain employs TRBV24-1 and TRBJ2-1, with unresolved D. The ends were cut back, 12 bases at V and 0 bases at J, with 11 bases in the middle. This CDR3 comprises 13 residues. CDR1 and CDR2 from the germline V gene are KGHDR and SFDVKD. In nucleotides, the CDR3 is TGTGCCTCCGCACAAAGCTCCTACAATGAGCAGTTCTTC. Protein product: CASAQSSYNEQFF.

The J gene is TRBJ1-1, the V gene TRBV9; 10 bases align to TRBD1. There are 19 residues in the CDR3. Germline trimming cut 0 bases from V and 0 bases from J; bases unmatched to any gene: 11. The germline gives CDR1 SGDLS, CDR2 YYNGEE. The CDR3 nucleotides are TGTGCCAGCAGCGTAGCTGTCGAGACAGGGGGCACACTGAACACTGAAGCTTTCTTT. It yields the protein CASSVAVETGGTLNTEAFF.

This clonotype was picked up many times. CDR3 sequence: CASSLVGKDTQYF. The CDR3 coding sequence is TGTGCCAGCAGTTTAGTAGGTAAAGATACGCAGTATTTT. The V call is TRBV27, the J call TRBJ2-3; no clear D. The CDR3 runs to 13 residues. Per the germline V gene, CDR1 is MNHEY and CDR2 is SMNVEV (reference sequence). With 2 bases removed from V and 5 bases from J, the gap between germline ends came to 8 bases.

This clonotype showed up just a few times. The genes are TRBV5-1 and TRBJ2-3; 8 bases align to TRBD2. The CDR3 has 17 amino acids. The germline gives CDR1 SGHRS, CDR2 YFSETQ. V shed 0 bases and J 6 bases; nucleotides not matched to a gene: 12. The CDR3 sequence: CASSLGPQRESYDTQYF. CDR3 nucleotide sequence: TGCGCCAGCAGCTTGGGCCCACAGCGGGAGTCATACGATACGCAGTATTTT.

A few counts support this clonotype. This sequence joins TRBV28 and TRBJ1-3; D is unclear. Trimming took off 10 bases at V and 1 base at J, with 17 bases between the two ends. Germline CDR1 is MDHEN and CDR2 is SYDVKM. The length of the CDR3 is 15 residues. CDR3 bases: TGTGCCACCTTGCATTTTGGTGGATCTGGAAACACCATATATTTT. Encoded protein: CATLHFGGSGNTIYF.

Many counts were recorded for this clonotype. The chain joins TRBV24-1 to TRBJ2-5; 7 bases map to TRBD1. CDR3 length equals 15 residues. V lost 4 bases to trimming and J lost 4 bases; unmatched junction nucleotides: 8. Germline CDR1 is KGHDR and CDR2 is SFDVKD. Written as DNA, the CDR3 is TGTGCCACCAGTGACCTCGTACAGGGGAGAGAGACCCAGTACTTC. Protein: CATSDLVQGRETQYF.

This clonotype was seen ten or more times. The V and J genes are TRBV28 and TRBJ2-7; TRBD1 might be the D (5 bases). Per germline, CDR1 MDHEN and CDR2 SYDVKM. The CDR3 consists of 15 residues. The ends were cut back, 3 bases at V and 1 base at J, with 13 bases in the middle. For the CDR3, the DNA is TGTGCCAGCAGTTTCGTTTCTAGGGGTTCCTACGAGCAGTACTTC. Protein product: CASSFVSRGSYEQYF.

V gene TRBV7-9 combines with J gene TRBJ1-5, with 10 bases that match TRBD1. The CDR3 runs to 15 residues. The germline V gene has CDR1 SEHNR and CDR2 FQNEAQ (reference sequence). V shed 5 bases and J 6 bases; nucleotides not matched to a gene: 7. The CDR3 DNA reads TGTGCCAGCAGCGAGGGACAGGGGCTCAGTCAGCCCCAGCATTTT. Amino acid sequence: CASSEGQGLSQPQHF.

This chain links TRBV3-1 with TRBJ2-7, with unresolved D. V lost 1 base, J lost 6 bases, and 4 bases lay in between. The germline V gene has CDR1 LGHDT and CDR2 YNNKEL (reference sequence). The CDR3 extends over 11 amino acids. CDR3 nucleotide sequence: TGTGCCAGCAGCCAAGGAGCCGAGCAGTACTTC. Translation: CASSQGAEQYF.

This rearrangement joins TRBV5-1 to TRBJ2-5; 7 bases agree with TRBD1. This CDR3 comprises 14 residues. The J segment lost 1 base and the V segment lost 5 bases, leaving 5 bases of the junction unmatched. Germline V lookup: CDR1 SGHRS, CDR2 YFSETQ. This chain's CDR3 is CASRYDRAQETQYF. In nucleotides, the CDR3 is TGCGCCAGCAGATATGACAGGGCCCAAGAGACCCAGTACTTC.

This clonotype occurred many times. The rearrangement uses TRBV2 and TRBJ1-2; a weak D match, TRBD1 (5 bases). The CDR3 is made up of 16 amino acids. V lost 6 bases to trimming and J lost 2 bases, with 19 bases between them. CDR1 SNHLY and CDR2 FYNNEI come from the germline V gene. Here the CDR3 reads CASSPARAEANYGYTF. CDR3 in DNA: TGTGCCAGCAGCCCTGCCAGGGCAGAAGCCAACTATGGCTACACCTTC.

This clonotype occurred many times. The chain employs TRBV28 and TRBJ1-1, with a weak D call TRBD1 (5 bases). This CDR3 is 16 amino acids long. Trimming shortened V by 6 bases and J by 1 base, and 18 bases separated the two germline ends. Per germline, CDR1 MDHEN and CDR2 SYDVKM. The DNA of the CDR3 is TGTGCCAGCAGGCCTGGGACCGGGGATACGAACACTGAAGCTTTCTTT. Translating gives CASRPGTGDTNTEAFF.

The V call is TRBV10-1, the J call TRBJ2-1; 11 bases agree with TRBD2. Trimming cost V 8 bases and J 0 bases; bases outside gene matches: 9. This CDR3 region has 17 residues. Germline-derived CDR1 and CDR2 are WNHNN and SYGVQD (reference sequence). CDR3 DNA: TGCGCCAGCGGGGGACTAGCGGAGAGGAGCTCCTACAATGAGCAGTTCTTC. This encodes CASGGLAERSSYNEQFF.